This is a list of T cell receptor beta chains from one sample in a study of OX40 agonist ivuxolimab in advanced cancers. Profiling relied on immunoSEQ multiplex PCR, and the TCRdb table lists in-frame clones only, not all of them. The data contain 70,000 or so clones, about 82% of them singletons. Sequenced material: CD4+ or CD8+ T cells sorted from blood, taken in a trial of the OX40 agonist ivuxolimab. The receptors were gathered from an adult with an advanced solid tumor such as melanoma, head and neck, liver or kidney cancer. Each CDR3 is given without its conserved first and last residue. Fields, in order: V gene, clone size, CDR3 protein. Rows give clone size only sometimes, using once, few, many, or a class for an expanded clone.

>TRBV7-9|.
ASSFRRGGRNRDNEQF
>TRBV4-1|.
ASSRTPGSSSEQY
>TRBV7-9|.
ASASGGPGNTIY
>TRBV12-2|.
ASRSGQKSNQPQH
>TRBV11-1|.
ASSFSLAYEQY
>TRBV10-3|few
AISMASDQPQH
>TRBV27|.
ASSLGPSSGGPLH
>TRBV10-3|.
AIRPGDGTNEKLF
>TRBV7-2|.
ASSLRRGGILDTQY
>TRBV7-9|.
ASSAYQGYNEQF
>TRBV19|.
ASTVSDWGTMNTEAF
>TRBV2|.
ASMRDREQETQY
>TRBV6-4|medium-sized
ASKSGGEDTGELF
>TRBV4-2|.
ASSQTQGAEETQY
>TRBV7-9|.
ASSYWSNTGELF
>TRBV19|once
ASSAGTSGRETQY
>TRBV5-1|.
ASSLDEGWTEAF
>TRBV19|.
ASSTGTVTQQF